One sample yielded the 22 T cell receptor beta chains listed below, sequenced in a study of cytomegalovirus exposure and HLA in healthy donors. Use of 60 Vbeta and 13 Jbeta primers characterized the PCR. Sequencing was performed with immunoSEQ multiplex PCR; in TCRdb, only in-frame clones are kept and a portion is missing. The sample lists roughly 130,000 clones, roughly 82% occurring once. Sequencing was performed on PBMCs. Every receptor here comes from a boy younger than 18 in good health and CMV-seronegative.

The DNA of the CDR3 is TGCAGTGCTAGAGCAGGGGCTCTGTTCTTC. This sequence encodes CSARAGALFF. The chain employs TRBV20-1 and TRBJ2-1, with D possibly being TRBD1 (6 bases). The CDR3 is 10 residues long. Trimming stripped 1 base from V and 15 bases from J, with 10 bases between. Per germline, CDR1 DFQATT and CDR2 SNEGSKA (reference sequence).

This sequence joins TRBV5-1 and TRBJ2-1; 8 bases map to TRBD2. The CDR3 contains 15 residues. After removal of 2 bases from V and 6 bases from J, the junction contained 7 bases not matched to a gene. Germline V gene lookup returns CDR1 SGHRS and CDR2 YFSETQ. The CDR3: CASSLQRETINEQFF. The CDR3 DNA sequence: TGCGCCAGCAGCTTACAGCGGGAGACAATCAATGAGCAGTTCTTC.

This clone was seen a handful of times. V usage is TRBV7-9 and J usage is TRBJ2-1; 7 nucleotides agree with TRBD2. The CDR3 loop spans 14 amino acids. Germline CDR1 reads SEHNR; CDR2 reads FQNEAQ (reference sequence). The V and J ends lost 3 bases and 12 bases, in that order; junction bases with no gene match: 11. The CDR3 reads CASSFGAGAARQFF. The CDR3 DNA reads as TGTGCCAGCAGCTTTGGGGCGGGAGCGGCTCGGCAGTTCTTC.

The chain joins TRBV29-1 to TRBJ2-7, with D possibly being TRBD1 (5 bases). The CDR3 is made up of 14 amino acids. V was trimmed by 4 bases and J by 4 bases, leaving 17 bases between them. In germline, CDR1 is SQVTM, CDR2 ANQGSEA. CDR3 nucleotide sequence: TGCAGCGTTGTCAGTGGGGCGGACGAATACGAGCAGTACTTC. It yields the protein CSVVSGADEYEQYF.

The chain recombines TRBV9 with TRBJ2-1; 8 bases line up with TRBD2. Germline V lookup: CDR1 SGDLS, CDR2 YYNGEE. The CDR3 contains 19 residues. The trim removed 4 bases at V and 2 bases at J, leaving 17 bases unmatched. The CDR3 nucleotides are TGTGCCAGCAGCCCCCGCGGAGATAGCGGGACTCTCACCTACAATGAGCAGTTCTTC. Translation gives CASSPRGDSGTLTYNEQFF.

This rearrangement joins TRBV2 to TRBJ2-7; a possible D gene is TRBD2 (5 bases). This CDR3 contains 14 residues. Trimming cost V 6 bases and J 0 bases, with 12 bases left between them. CDR1 SNHLY and CDR2 FYNNEI come from the germline V gene. The CDR3 DNA reads TGTGCCAGCAGGAGGGCACTGATCTCCTACGAGCAGTACTTC. Its translation is CASRRALISYEQYF.

V and J are TRBV7-2 and TRBJ2-2; no definite D call. In germline, CDR1 is SGHTA, CDR2 FQGNSA. The V end lost 5 bases, the J end lost 6 bases, and 13 bases lay between the germline ends. This CDR3 has 14 residues. The CDR3 DNA reads TGTGCCAGCAGCCAGGCCCATTTGTCCGGGGAGCTGTTTTTT. Translation gives CASSQAHLSGELFF.

This clone was seen once. The V and J genes are TRBV11-3 and TRBJ2-5; tentatively, D is TRBD2 (5 bases). V lost 5 bases to trimming and J lost 7 bases, with 20 bases between them. The CDR3 totals 15 residues. Germline loops: CDR1 SGHNT, CDR2 YENEEA. CDR3 sequence reads: CASSLPLGRAGTQYF. CDR3 bases: TGTGCCAGCAGCCTCCCCCTCGGTAGGGCGGGGACCCAGTACTTC.

The chain employs TRBV15 and TRBJ2-7; tentative D call: TRBD2 (6 bases). Trimming took off 0 bases at V and 9 bases at J, with 12 bases between the two ends. CDR3 length: 13 residues. Germline V gene sequence: CDR1 LNHNV, CDR2 YYDKDF (reference sequence). The CDR3, as DNA: TGTGCCACCAGCAGAGAGGGGAGGTCTCTGCAGTACTTC. This sequence encodes CATSREGRSLQYF.

The CDR3 nucleotides read TGTGCCTGGGAGTTAAACAATCAGCCCCAGCATTTT. Its protein product is CAWELNNQPQHF. J is TRBJ1-5 and V is TRBV30; D is unclear. CDR3 size: 12 residues. The V gene's germline CDR1 is GTSNPN and CDR2 SVGIG (reference sequence). V was cut by 5 bases and J by 3 bases, with 8 bases left in between.

This clone was observed a single time. CDR3 bases: TGTGCCAGCAGTTACTCGGGCAGGGAACCCTACGAGCAGTACTTC. Protein product: CASSYSGREPYEQYF. J is TRBJ2-7 and V is TRBV6-5; a possible D gene is TRBD1 (5 bases). This CDR3 contains 15 residues. Trimming took 0 bases from V and 2 from J, leaving 11 bases between them. In germline, CDR1 is MNHEY, CDR2 SVGAGI.

The chain has TRBV5-4 and TRBJ1-3, with TRBD1 matching 8 bases. In germline, CDR1 is SGHNT, CDR2 YYREEE (reference sequence). This CDR3 is 16 amino acids long. With V trimmed by 4 bases and J by 4 bases, 10 bases remained unmatched. The CDR3 DNA follows: TGTGCCAGCAGCCCTCGTCAGGGGGCTGCCGGAAACACCATATATTTT. Translation: CASSPRQGAAGNTIYF.

The chain combines TRBV5-4 with TRBJ2-5, with 13 bases matching TRBD2. Looked up from germline, CDR1 is SGHNT and CDR2 is YYREEE (reference sequence). The CDR3 covers 14 residues. Trimming cost V 5 bases and J 5 bases; bases outside gene matches: 3. For the CDR3, the DNA is TGTGCCAGCAGTGGGACTAGCGGGAAGGAGACCCAGTACTTC. Translating it yields CASSGTSGKETQYF. Full variable domain (remainder filled in from reference TRBV5-4 and TRBJ2-5): ETGVTQSPTHLIKTRGQQVTLRCSSQSGHNTVSWYQQALGQGPQFIFQYYREEENGRGNFPPRFSGLQFPNYSSELNVNALELDDSALYLCASSGTSGKETQYFGPGTRLLVL.

The J gene is TRBJ1-5, the V gene TRBV2; D might be TRBD1 (5 bases). V was pared by 8 bases and J by 5 bases, with 19 bases between. Germline CDR1 reads SNHLY; CDR2 reads FYNNEI. The CDR3 is 15 amino acids. CDR3 nucleotide sequence: TGTGCCAGCGGGAATGGTGTAAGGGGTGATCAGCCCCAGCATTTT. It yields the protein CASGNGVRGDQPQHF.

The V call is TRBV19, the J call TRBJ2-7; D might be TRBD2 (5 bases). Trimming took off 1 base at V and 0 bases at J, with 13 bases between the two ends. The germline gives CDR1 LNHDA, CDR2 SQIVND (reference sequence). The CDR3 spans 16 residues. Here the CDR3 reads CASSIGGSQLSYEQYF. For the CDR3, the DNA is TGTGCCAGTAGTATAGGAGGGAGCCAGCTCTCCTACGAGCAGTACTTC.

The chain links TRBV30 to TRBJ1-2, with 9 bases aligning to TRBD1. The V segment lost 5 bases and the J segment 8 bases; nucleotides outside the gene matches: 6. The CDR3 runs to 12 residues. Germline-derived CDR1 and CDR2 are GTSNPN and SVGIG (reference sequence). CDR3 sequence: CAWGGQGGGYTF. The CDR3, as DNA: TGTGCCTGGGGGGGACAGGGAGGCGGCTACACCTTC. Full variable domain (remainder filled in from reference TRBV30 and TRBJ1-2): SQTIHQWPATLVQPVGSPLSLECTVEGTSNPNLYWYRQAAGRGLQLLFYSVGIGQISSEVPQNLSASRPQDRQFILSSKKLLLSDSGFYLCAWGGQGGGYTFGSGTRLTVV.

This chain connects TRBV7-3 to TRBJ2-5; 11 bases are a match to TRBD2. From germline, CDR1 is SGHTA and CDR2 FQGTGA. This CDR3 comprises 15 residues. V lost 3 bases, J lost 4 bases, and 4 bases stayed unmatched. The CDR3 sequence: CASSFSGRAGETQYF. CDR3 coding DNA: TGTGCCAGCAGCTTTAGCGGGAGGGCTGGAGAGACCCAGTACTTC.

The gene calls are TRBV13 and TRBJ1-1; D is unresolved. The CDR3 totals 13 residues. Germline CDR1 and CDR2: PRHDT and FYEKMQ (reference sequence). Trimming left V 1 base short and J 4 bases short, with 7 bases between. The chain's CDR3 is CASSLVSTTEAFF. As DNA, the CDR3 is TGTGCCAGCAGCTTAGTCAGTACCACTGAAGCTTTCTTT. Together with reference TRBV13 and TRBJ1-1, the CDR3 gives the full variable domain: AAGVIQSPRHLIKEKRETATLKCYPIPRHDTVYWYQQGPGQDPQFLISFYEKMQSDKGSIPDRFSAQQFSDYHSELNMSSLELGDSALYFCASSLVSTTEAFFGQGTRLTVV.

This clone was picked up one time. The rearrangement links TRBV19 to TRBJ1-4; TRBD1 matches at 8 bases. CDR3 size: 15 residues. V shed 4 bases and J 6 bases; nucleotides not matched to a gene: 7. From germline, CDR1 is LNHDA and CDR2 SQIVND (reference sequence). The CDR3 loop is CASSTPRGLDEKLFF. The CDR3 region has the DNA TGTGCCAGTAGTACTCCCAGGGGGCTGGATGAAAAACTGTTTTTT.

The V and J genes are TRBV7-2 and TRBJ2-1; 9 bases map to TRBD2. This CDR3 has 15 residues. J gave up 3 bases and V 1 base, and 1 base lay outside the gene matches. CDR1 and CDR2 (germline): SGHTA, FQGNSA. CDR3 sequence: CASSLDSGSYNEQFF. CDR3 sequence (DNA): TGTGCCAGCAGCTTAGATAGCGGGAGCTACAATGAGCAGTTCTTC. The full variable domain, completed using reference TRBV7-2 and TRBJ2-1, is GAGVSQSPSNKVTEKGKDVELRCDPISGHTALYWYRQSLGQGLEFLIYFQGNSAPDKSGLPSDRFSAERTGGSVSTLTIQRTQQEDSAVYLCASSLDSGSYNEQFFGPGTRLTVL.

In DNA, the CDR3 is TGTGCCATCAGAGAGGCCGGACAGGTCAACTCTGGGGCCAACGTCCTGACTTTC. Translating it yields CAIREAGQVNSGANVLTF. This chain uses TRBV10-3 with TRBJ2-6; TRBD1 matches 7 bases. The germline CDR1 and CDR2 sequences are ENHRY and SYGVKD. V shed 6 bases and J 0 bases; nucleotides not matched to a gene: 11. This CDR3 contains 18 residues.

The CDR3 protein is CASSLDTSGTLFGNEQFF. CDR3 DNA sequence: TGTGCCAGCAGCTTGGACACTAGCGGGACCCTATTCGGGAATGAGCAGTTCTTC. The rearrangement uses TRBV5-6 and TRBJ2-1; 10 nucleotides line up with TRBD2. Per the germline V gene, CDR1 is SGHDT and CDR2 is YYEEEE. This CDR3 contains 18 residues. V was clipped by 0 bases and J by 7 bases; unmatched bases: 13.